These T cell receptor beta chains were read from a single sample in a study of T cell responses to AZD1222 COVID-19 vaccine. Some clones are missing from TCRdb's copy, which holds only in-frame ones; the method was immunoSEQ multiplex PCR. In the table there are 150,000 to 200,000 clones, over 80% of which are singletons. The material was peripheral blood, obtained on day 0 of AZD1222 vaccination. The receptor source for this set is an adult in good health. CDR3s leave out the opening cysteine and the closing phenylalanine or tryptophan. The order of the fields is V gene, J gene, CDR3 protein.

TRBV6-2/TRBV6-3	TRBJ1-2	ASSPLGKGWEDGYT
TRBV18	TRBJ1-2	ASSGGDYGYT
TRBV24-1	TRBJ2-2	ATSERTGPGELF
TRBV11-2	TRBJ1-2	ASSLHLGGGYT
TRBV20-1	TRBJ1-6	SASGPGSPLH
TRBV5-1	TRBJ2-3	ASGPSGGSTDTQY
TRBV6-5	TRBJ1-2	ASSYSAGQALRGYT
TRBV3-1/TRBV3-2	TRBJ2-4	ASSQWDREVNIQY
TRBV19	TRBJ2-2	ASSILLGYTGELF
TRBV7-8	TRBJ1-1	ASSLGDAGNTEAF
TRBV5-4	TRBJ2-5	ASSPPGGGETQY
TRBV29-1	TRBJ1-1	SVKQGKEAF
TRBV7-9	TRBJ1-2	ASSLAGANYGYT
TRBV24-1	TRBJ1-1	ATSANVNTEAF
TRBV24-1	TRBJ1-2	ATSDYGTGGGYGYT
TRBV7-9	TRBJ1-2	ASSFLGRGDGYT
TRBV5-1	TRBJ1-4	ASSYKTGGLPNNEKLF
TRBV5-1	TRBJ1-2	ASRDRVGSNYGYT
TRBV10-1	TRBJ2-1	ASSPTENYNEQF